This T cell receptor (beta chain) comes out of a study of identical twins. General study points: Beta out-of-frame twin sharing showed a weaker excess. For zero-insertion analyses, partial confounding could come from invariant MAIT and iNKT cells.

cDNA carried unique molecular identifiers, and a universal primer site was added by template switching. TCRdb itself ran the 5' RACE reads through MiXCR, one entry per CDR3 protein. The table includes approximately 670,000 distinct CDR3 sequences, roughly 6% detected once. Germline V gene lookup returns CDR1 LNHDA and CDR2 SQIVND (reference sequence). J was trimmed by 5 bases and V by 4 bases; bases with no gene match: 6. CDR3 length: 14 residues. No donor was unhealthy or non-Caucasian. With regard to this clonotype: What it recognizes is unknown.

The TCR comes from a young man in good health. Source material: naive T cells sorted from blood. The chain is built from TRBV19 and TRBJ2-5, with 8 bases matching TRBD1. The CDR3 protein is CASSNRGVVETQYF. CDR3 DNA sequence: TGTGCCAGTAGTAACAGGGGGGTAGTGGAGACCCAGTACTTC.